What follows describes a single TCR beta chain. The data were obtained in a study of technical replicates of blood from a handful of donors. Method: immunoSEQ multiplex PCR; TCRdb's copy keeps in-frame clones and lacks some. The sample yields 95,000 to 100,000 clones, roughly 95% seen once. Trimming stripped 5 bases from V and 5 bases from J, with 9 bases between. The CDR3 extends over 13 amino acids. In germline, CDR1 is WNHNN, CDR2 SYGVQD (reference sequence). V is TRBV10-1 and J is TRBJ2-2; D might be TRBD2 (6 bases). Sequencing was carried out using T cells isolated from PBMCs. The source is a human donor in good health. The CDR3 loop is CASSRRETGELFF. The CDR3 nucleotides read TGCGCCAGCAGTAGGAGGGAAACCGGGGAGCTGTTTTTT.